This is a list of T cell receptor beta chains from one sample in a study of Tregs in tolerant kidney transplant recipients. The table came from immunoSEQ multiplex PCR; TCRdb's copy has only in-frame clones and leaves some out. Of 60,000 to 95,000 clones in the sample, nearly 98% were seen once. The sequenced sample was CD4+ T cells from blood, obtained before the transplant. The source of these receptors is a human donor who received a combined kidney and bone marrow transplant. The CDR3 runs from the conserved cysteine through the conserved F or W. The D gene is left open where the match is weak. Some rows have no size entry. The others give once, few or many, or a class for an expanded clone.

J,V,D,size,CDR3,DNA
TRBJ1-2,TRBV5-8,TRBD1,.,CASSRDRGRSYGYTF,TGTGCCAGCAGCCGGGACAGGGGGCGAAGCTATGGCTACACCTTC
TRBJ1-3,TRBV4-2,TRBD1,.,CASSQDGQGLGNTIYF,TGTGCCAGCAGCCAAGACGGACAGGGCCTTGGAAACACCATATATTTT
TRBJ2-1,TRBV4-3,TRBD2,.,CASSPGLAGGSYNEQFF,TGCGCCAGCAGCCCGGGACTAGCGGGAGGGTCCTACAATGAGCAGTTCTTC
TRBJ1-1,TRBV7-2,.,.,CASSLGQTNTEAFF,TGTGCCAGCAGCTTAGGACAAACGAACACTGAAGCTTTCTTT
TRBJ1-2,TRBV7-2,TRBD1,.,CASSLGTGNYGYTF,TGTGCCAGCAGCTTGGGGACAGGGAACTATGGCTACACCTTC
TRBJ2-1,TRBV7-3,.,.,CASSPLRSSYNEQFF,TGTGCCAGCAGCCCCCTGAGGAGCTCCTACAATGAGCAGTTCTTC
TRBJ1-2,TRBV6-5,TRBD1,.,CASGYSGTVYGYTF,TGTGCCAGCGGCTATTCCGGGACAGTCTATGGCTACACCTTC
TRBJ2-7,TRBV6-6,TRBD1,.,CASSYDRGAYEQYF,TGTGCCAGCAGTTACGACAGGGGAGCCTACGAGCAGTACTTC
TRBJ2-5,TRBV11-3,.,.,CASSLDQGTLKTQYF,TGTGCCAGCAGCTTAGATCAGGGGACGCTGAAGACCCAGTACTTC
TRBJ2-7,TRBV6-5,TRBD2,.,CASRSRGLADYEQYF,TGTGCCAGCAGATCCCGGGGACTAGCGGACTACGAGCAGTACTTC
TRBJ2-7,TRBV30,TRBD2,.,CACNAGGYYEQYF,TGTGCCTGTAATGCGGGGGGGTACTACGAGCAGTACTTC
TRBJ2-2,TRBV9,TRBD2,.,CASSSGTSGRARTGELFF,TGTGCCAGCAGCTCCGGGACTAGCGGGAGGGCCCGGACCGGGGAGCTGTTTTTT
TRBJ2-2,TRBV18,.,.,CASSPPRQLNTGELFF,TGTGCCAGCTCACCCCCGAGACAGCTGAACACCGGGGAGCTGTTTTTT
TRBJ2-2,TRBV9,.,once,CASSVDLRAGELFF,TGTGCCAGCAGCGTAGACTTGCGGGCCGGGGAGCTGTTTTTT
TRBJ2-1,TRBV5-1,.,.,CASSASSGPYNEQFF,TGCGCCAGCAGCGCGAGTAGCGGTCCCTACAATGAGCAGTTCTTC
TRBJ2-5,TRBV5-1,TRBD1,.,CASSYGTAPETQYF,TGCGCCAGCAGCTACGGGACAGCCCCAGAGACCCAGTACTTC
TRBJ2-6,TRBV19,TRBD2,.,CATATRRGAGANVLTF,TGTGCCACCGCAACGCGGCGGGGGGCTGGGGCCAACGTCCTGACTTTC
TRBJ2-5,TRBV7-8,TRBD1,once,CASSFPQGVQETQYF,TGTGCCAGCAGCTTCCCCCAGGGGGTACAAGAGACCCAGTACTTC